This T cell receptor (beta chain) came from a study of blood T cell repertoires in COVID-19 (dated by TCRdb to about 2020). Study-level background: The collaborator samples originated in the United States, Italy and Spain and spanned the acute and convalescent phases of COVID-19. The material from the prospective study consisted of cDNA or gDNA derived from T cells, B-cell-depleted T cells, or PBMCs. The dataset comprised deeply sampled blood TCRbeta repertoires from subjects exposed to, actively infected with, or recovered from COVID-19. The repertoires were released in a freely available public database intended as a resource for research on the immune response to SARS-CoV-2. Samples were obtained from the ongoing ImmuneRACE study (first 160 participants) and from about 1,300 subjects provided by 6 global collaborators. A de-identified subject ID, COVID-19 status, age in years and sex were almost always included in the sample metadata. HLA class I and class II types, where available, came from metadata supplied by the sample provider rather than from assay-based typing.

The immunoSEQ Assay, a bias-controlled multiplex PCR, was used to amplify TCRbeta CDR3 regions from genomic DNA. In the original analysis: The number of nucleated cells in each sample was estimated by amplification of reference gene primers within the assay. Sequence reads were collapsed and filtered to measure the absolute abundance of every unique TCRbeta CDR3 rearrangement. For each sample, productive Simpson clonality was calculated by taking the square root of Simpson's diversity index across productive rearrangements. This is the immuneACCESS table as TCRdb keeps it, with only in-frame sequences that have V and J called. A part of the clones is gone; compared with another copy, unresolved V genes explain less than half, and the rest is unexplained. The DNA gave D and trimming, while V, J and clone size come from that table. The sample table records over 85,000 clones; about 83% of these occur just once. Clones ranked in the top ten supply 9.9% of the sample.

Whole blood was collected in K2EDTA tubes by collaborating institutions according to the institutions' own protocols. For TCRbeta analysis, collaborators shipped samples as frozen whole blood, isolated PBMCs, or DNA extracted from either of those sample types. Summary of the overall study and its limitations: The amount of clinical and demographic metadata varied by source and participant and was provided uncurated.

V trim: 6 bases; J trim: 2 bases; unmatched bases: 4. The CDR3 covers 14 residues, taking in both the cysteine and the phenylalanine. Of all the DNA, just the CDR3 is kept, 42 bases in frame from base 1. The germline V gene (reference sequence) provides CDR1 MNHNY and CDR2 SVGAGI. Of note for this clone: Its antigen is currently not known. No much larger clonotype is one base removed from it; base qualities were not supplied.

This TCR came from a man aged 35 to 55 with active or convalescent COVID-19. The sample consisted of peripheral blood. The chain links TRBV6-6 with TRBJ2-3, and 8 junctional nucleotides match TRBD1. The CDR3 amino acid sequence is: CASSHRGSTDTQYF. The sequenced DNA is TGTGCCAGCAGCCACAGGGGGTCCACAGATACGCAGTATTTT.